The 27 T cell receptor beta chains presented below share a single source sample, sequenced in a study of blood T cell repertoires in COVID-19. The repertoire was sequenced with immunoSEQ multiplex PCR; TCRdb's copy has only in-frame clones and lacks some. The sample lists about 200,000 clones, just under 90% occurring once. The sample consisted of peripheral blood. The receptors were gathered from a man in his fifties or sixties who had recovered from COVID-19.

The rearrangement links TRBV9 to TRBJ1-2; maybe TRBD1 (5 bases). Germline V gives CDR1 SGDLS, CDR2 YYNGEE. V was shortened by 5 bases and J by 7 bases, with 15 bases between the two germline ends. CDR3 length equals 13 residues. DNA of the CDR3: TGTGCCAGCAGTTTCACAGGTCAAAGTGGCTACACCTTC. Protein: CASSFTGQSGYTF.

Only a few counts were recorded for this clone. The rearrangement joins TRBV5-1 to TRBJ2-1; 12 nucleotides agree with TRBD2. The V gene end was trimmed by 3 bases and the J gene end by 6 bases; junction bases not matched to a gene: 7. There are 16 residues in the CDR3. Germline CDR1 is SGHRS and CDR2 is YFSETQ. Written as DNA, the CDR3 is TGCGCCAGCAGCTCCCCTAGCGGGAGGGGGATCAATGAGCAGTTCTTC. Its protein product is CASSSPSGRGINEQFF.

This clone was counted between two and nine times. The chain links TRBV7-2 to TRBJ2-7, with D possibly TRBD2 on 7 matching bases. Per germline, CDR1 SGHTA and CDR2 FQGNSA. This CDR3 is built from 14 residues. Trimming pared 8 bases from V and 3 bases from J, leaving 17 bases between. The CDR3 DNA reads as TGTGCCAGCTGCCGGGGGGCGGGAGACTACGAGCAGTACTTC. Protein product: CASCRGAGDYEQYF.

The V gene is TRBV14, the J gene TRBJ1-6; the match to TRBD1 covers 8 bases. The CDR3 loop spans 15 amino acids. Looked up from germline, CDR1 is SGHDN and CDR2 is FVKESK. V trimming: 0 bases; J trimming: 9 bases; junction bases outside the gene matches: 4. The DNA for the CDR3 is TGTGCCAGCAGCCAAGACCCAGGGGGCCTTTCACCCCTCCACTTT. This translates into CASSQDPGGLSPLHF.

The CDR3 coding sequence is TGTGCCAGCAGTGAAGACGGTAGCGGGAGAGGGGGCTCCTACAATGAGCAGTTCTTC. It yields the protein CASSEDGSGRGGSYNEQFF. V is TRBV6-1 and J is TRBJ2-1; TRBD2 matches 9 bases. The CDR3 extends over 19 amino acids. Germline assignment: CDR1 MNHNS and CDR2 SASEGT. Trimming took 1 base from V and 0 from J; bases not matched to a gene: 10.

The chain joins TRBV12-1 to TRBJ1-5. TRBV12-1 is designated a pseudogene. CDR3 length: 12 residues. In DNA form, the CDR3 reads TGTGCCAGCACCACTAGTATGGATGGTAGGCATTTT. This translates into CASTTSMDGRHF.

This clone appeared a few times. The chain employs TRBV18 and TRBJ1-2, with TRBD1 as a possible D gene (6 bases). The CDR3 is 13 residues long. Trimming stripped 3 bases from V and 4 bases from J, with 9 bases between. Germline V gene lookup returns CDR1 KGHSH and CDR2 LQKENI. CDR3 in amino acids: CASSPDSIYGYTF. The DNA of the CDR3 is TGTGCCAGCTCACCGGACAGTATCTATGGCTACACCTTC.

This chain joins TRBV7-3 and TRBJ1-1; 8 bases agree with TRBD1. The length of the CDR3 is 15 residues. Germline values: CDR1 SGHTA, CDR2 FQGTGA. With 5 bases clipped from V and 5 bases from J, the junction kept 10 bases outside the gene matches. The CDR3 spells CASSPSRQGRTEAFF. The CDR3 bases are TGTGCCAGCAGCCCGTCAAGACAGGGGAGGACTGAAGCTTTCTTT.

The chain employs TRBV30 and TRBJ1-1, with 7 bases aligning to TRBD1. Germline V CDR1 and CDR2: GTSNPN, SVGIG (reference sequence). This CDR3 region has 14 residues. V lost 4 bases, J lost 14 bases, and 19 bases stayed unmatched. The CDR3 DNA reads TGTGCCTGGAACGGGCCCGGGACACAGGGGTGGAGGTTCTTT. It specifies CAWNGPGTQGWRFF.

Many counts were recorded for this clone. J is TRBJ2-3 and V is TRBV3-1 (or the pseudogene TRBV3-2), with 8 positions matching TRBD1. J lost 3 bases, V lost 0 bases, and 8 bases had no gene match. Per the germline V gene, CDR1 is LGHDT and CDR2 is YNNKEL (reference sequence). The CDR3 length is 17 residues. The CDR3 spells CASSQESDRGITDTQYF. In DNA, the CDR3 is TGTGCCAGCAGCCAAGAAAGTGACAGGGGCATTACAGATACGCAGTATTTT.

This clone appeared once. The J gene is TRBJ1-1, the V gene TRBV12-3 or TRBV12-4; D unclear. V was clipped by 3 bases and J by 10 bases, with 9 bases between them. The CDR3 sequence is 11 residues long. CDR3 in amino acids: CASSLEAVAFF. CDR3 nucleotide sequence: TGTGCCAGCAGTTTGGAGGCCGTAGCTTTCTTT.

In its sample, this clone was seen a few times. The gene calls are TRBV2 and TRBJ1-3; no clear D gene. Trimming left V 2 bases short and J 0 bases short, with 8 bases between. CDR1 and CDR2 from the germline V gene are SNHLY and FYNNEI. The CDR3 consists of 15 residues. The CDR3 region is CASSERWSSGNTIYF. Here the CDR3 DNA reads TGTGCCAGCAGTGAAAGGTGGAGCTCTGGAAACACCATATATTTT.

The chain carries TRBV5-1 and TRBJ1-6; D uncertain. The germline gives CDR1 SGHRS, CDR2 YFSETQ. The CDR3 loop spans 16 amino acids. The V end was cut by 0 bases, the J end by 0 bases, with 7 bases between. CDR3: CASSLEGSSYNSPLHF. CDR3 DNA sequence: TGCGCCAGCAGCTTGGAAGGGAGCTCCTATAATTCACCCCTCCACTTT.

The V and J genes are TRBV7-2 and TRBJ2-7, with TRBD2 matching over 12 bases. J was trimmed by 3 bases and V by 5 bases; bases with no gene match: 17. Looked up from germline, CDR1 is SGHTA and CDR2 is FQGNSA. The CDR3 sequence is 19 residues long. CDR3 sequence: CASSTPSGGAVTNYYEQYF. DNA of the CDR3: TGTGCCAGCAGCACTCCTAGCGGGGGGGCGGTGACCAATTACTACGAGCAGTACTTC.

This clone occurred a few times. The chain has TRBV24-1 and TRBJ2-7; 9 nucleotides match TRBD1. With V trimmed by 3 bases and J by 2 bases, 7 bases remained unmatched. This CDR3 comprises 16 residues. Germline V gene lookup returns CDR1 KGHDR and CDR2 SFDVKD. The DNA of the CDR3 is TGTGCCACCAGTGATCCCTCCCGGACAGGGGCCTACGAGCAGTACTTC. It specifies CATSDPSRTGAYEQYF.

The V gene is TRBV6-5, the J gene TRBJ2-7; 7 bases agree with TRBD1. This CDR3 is 11 amino acids long. The germline V gene encodes CDR1 MNHEY and CDR2 SVGAGI. The V and J ends lost 11 bases and 6 bases, in that order; junction bases with no gene match: 7. CDR3 DNA: TGTGCCTCTATGAGGACAGGCGAGCAGTACTTC. Translation: CASMRTGEQYF.

The chain employs TRBV27 and TRBJ2-1; 11 positions match TRBD1. The J segment lost 2 bases and the V segment lost 2 bases, leaving 2 bases of the junction unmatched. CDR1 is MNHEY and CDR2 is SMNVEV in the germline V gene (reference sequence). The CDR3 is 16 residues long. CDR3 in DNA: TGTGCCAGCAGTTTACGGACAGGGGGCGCCTACAATGAGCAGTTCTTC. Translated: CASSLRTGGAYNEQFF.

V gene TRBV12-5 combines with J gene TRBJ1-4, with 8 nucleotides matching TRBD1. The germline V gene encodes CDR1 LGHNT and CDR2 FRNRAP. The ends lost 4 bases at V and 7 bases at J; junction bases unmatched: 8. This CDR3 has 15 amino acids. The CDR3 spells CASGSQGAQGEKLFF. The CDR3, as DNA: TGTGCTAGTGGTTCCCAGGGGGCCCAAGGTGAAAAACTGTTTTTT. The variable domain in full, completed from reference TRBV12-5 and TRBJ1-4, reads DARVTQTPRHKVTEMGQEVTMRCQPILGHNTVFWYRQTMMQGLELLAYFRNRAPLDDSGMPKDRFSAEMPDATLATLKIQPSEPRDSAVYFCASGSQGAQGEKLFFGSGTQLSVL.

The chain couples TRBV4-1 to TRBJ1-3; weak D call: TRBD1 (6 bases). Per germline, CDR1 MGHRA and CDR2 YSYEKL. The V and J ends lost 3 bases and 5 bases respectively, with 20 bases between them. The CDR3 is made up of 17 amino acids. CDR3: CASSQPKGNRERNTIYF. CDR3 in DNA: TGCGCCAGCAGCCAGCCCAAGGGGAACAGGGAAAGAAACACCATATATTTT.

This rearrangement joins TRBV27 to TRBJ1-1; perhaps TRBD1 as D (5 bases). Germline V lookup: CDR1 MNHEY, CDR2 SMNVEV (reference sequence). This CDR3 spans 14 amino acids. V shed 8 bases and J shed 4 bases, with 17 bases lying between them. This CDR3 reads CASQKVGVVTEAFF. The CDR3 coding sequence is TGTGCCAGCCAAAAAGTAGGGGTTGTCACTGAAGCTTTCTTT.

The CDR3 loop reads CAWRPRAPSSYNEQFF. The CDR3 DNA reads as TGTGCCTGGAGGCCCAGGGCGCCTTCGTCCTACAATGAGCAGTTCTTC. V and J are TRBV30 and TRBJ2-1, with TRBD1 as a possible D gene (5 bases). This CDR3 comprises 16 residues. The V end lost 3 bases, the J end lost 1 base, and 16 bases lay between the germline ends. Looked up from germline, CDR1 is GTSNPN and CDR2 is SVGIG (reference sequence).

In its sample, this clone was seen a few times. This sequence joins TRBV4-1 and TRBJ1-2, with 8 bases aligning to TRBD1. J was trimmed by 7 bases and V by 1 base; bases with no gene match: 8. The germline gives CDR1 MGHRA, CDR2 YSYEKL. CDR3 length: 15 amino acids. This chain's CDR3 is CASSQVLGQGGGYTF. The CDR3 nucleotides read TGCGCCAGCAGCCAAGTCCTAGGACAGGGAGGTGGCTACACCTTC.

The sample holds one count of this clone. The rearrangement uses TRBV18 and TRBJ1-1; D is uncertain. Germline lookup yields CDR1 KGHSH and CDR2 LQKENI. The ends were cut back, 0 bases at V and 0 bases at J, with 11 bases in the middle. This CDR3 region has 16 residues. CDR3 nucleotide sequence: TGTGCCAGCTCACCACCAGAGATCCTTTTGAACACTGAAGCTTTCTTT. Translating it yields CASSPPEILLNTEAFF.

The chain recombines TRBV9 with TRBJ2-1; 13 bases are shared with TRBD2. CDR3 length: 17 amino acids. Germline-derived CDR1 and CDR2 are SGDLS and YYNGEE. Trimming removed 5 bases from V and 10 bases from J; junction bases left unmatched: 15. The CDR3 protein is CASSLIPVGLAGSEQFF. For the CDR3, the DNA is TGTGCCAGCAGTCTAATCCCGGTGGGACTAGCGGGGTCCGAGCAGTTCTTC.

This clone has at least ten counts. The chain has TRBV6-4 and TRBJ2-1; 14 bases are a match to TRBD2. J lost 6 bases, V lost 2 bases, and 0 bases had no gene match. The CDR3 consists of 15 residues. CDR1 is MRHNA and CDR2 is SNTAGT in the germline V gene. CDR3 coding DNA: TGTGCCAGCAGTGACGGGACTAGCGGGGGCAATGAGCAGTTCTTC. Translated: CASSDGTSGGNEQFF.

The chain has TRBV5-1 and TRBJ2-7, with TRBD2 matching 11 bases. J gave up 0 bases and V 4 bases, and 3 bases lay outside the gene matches. Germline CDR1 is SGHRS and CDR2 is YFSETQ. This CDR3 has 15 amino acids. The CDR3 reads CASSPGLAGSYEQYF. DNA for the CDR3: TGCGCCAGCAGCCCTGGACTAGCGGGCTCCTACGAGCAGTACTTC.

V is TRBV29-1 and J is TRBJ2-5, with D possibly TRBD2 on 6 matching bases. The CDR3 length is 12 residues. The V gene's germline CDR1 is SQVTM and CDR2 ANQGSEA. Trimming stripped 5 bases from V and 2 bases from J, with 9 bases between. CDR3 bases: TGCAGCGTTTCCGCGGGGCAAGAGACCCAGTACTTC. It specifies CSVSAGQETQYF.